This T cell receptor (beta chain) emerged from a study of blood T cell repertoires in COVID-19. In the study overall: Samples representing acute and convalescent COVID-19 were sourced from the United States, Italy and Spain. From T cells, B-cell-depleted T cells, or PBMCs came the material, which was cDNA or gDNA.

This clone showed up just a few times. CDR1 SGDLS and CDR2 YYNGEE come from the germline V gene. Trimming took 4 bases from V and 5 from J, leaving 16 bases between them. The CDR3 has 15 amino acids. In the original processing: Amplification of reference gene primers was used by the study to estimate nucleated cell counts. Profiled with immunoSEQ multiplex PCR; TCRdb holds only in-frame clones, not every one. V and J calls and clone size are copied from that table; D and trimming were computed from the DNA. Of 150,000 to 200,000 clones in the sample, roughly 80% were seen once. The sequence was collected from a woman aged 70-85 years with acute or convalescent COVID-19. Sequencing was done on a sample of peripheral blood. The chain has TRBV9 and TRBJ1-3; D remains unclear. The CDR3 sequence is CASSLAPGFRNTIYF. DNA of the CDR3: TGTGCCAGCAGCTTGGCCCCAGGTTTTAGAAACACCATATATTTT.